Below, 8 T cell receptor beta chains from the same sample are listed, as sequenced in a study of cytomegalovirus exposure and HLA in healthy donors. Vbeta (60) and Jbeta (13) primers were used in the PCR. Libraries were prepared by immunoSEQ multiplex PCR; TCRdb keeps only in-frame clonotypes and omits some of them. Counted here are about 100,000 clones, 70% to 85% occurring once; the ten biggest clones make up 1.2%. The sequencing sample was made of PBMCs. The receptors derive from a woman between 18 and 30 years old in good health and CMV-seronegative.

The chain joins TRBV20-1 to TRBJ2-3; D remains ambiguous. Trimming shortened V by 3 bases and J by 6 bases, and 7 bases separated the two germline ends. The CDR3 extends over 11 amino acids. CDR1 is DFQATT and CDR2 is SNEGSKA in the germline V gene (reference sequence). CDR3 in amino acids: CSASSRDTQYF. The DNA of the CDR3 is TGCAGTGCTAGCTCCAGGGATACGCAGTATTTT.

The rearrangement links TRBV29-1 to TRBJ2-4; 10 positions match TRBD1. Germline CDR1 SQVTM, CDR2 ANQGSEA. J was trimmed by 3 bases and V by 0 bases; bases with no gene match: 8. This CDR3 contains 17 residues. As DNA, the CDR3 is TGCAGCGTTGAAGATAGGGGACAGGGGTATGTCAAAAACATTCAGTACTTC. As protein: CSVEDRGQGYVKNIQYF.

This chain uses TRBV30 with TRBJ1-6; possible D gene TRBD1, 5 bases. Germline lookup yields CDR1 GTSNPN and CDR2 SVGIG (reference sequence). V lost 1 base and J 8 bases, leaving 9 bases between the germline ends. The CDR3 is 13 residues long. The CDR3 protein is CAWSGQGDSPLHF. CDR3 bases: TGTGCCTGGAGTGGCCAGGGTGATTCACCCCTCCACTTT.

The chain has TRBV28 and TRBJ1-6; TRBD1 matches 8 bases. In germline, CDR1 is MDHEN, CDR2 SYDVKM. The ends lost 3 bases at V and 7 bases at J; junction bases unmatched: 5. CDR3 size: 15 residues. DNA for the CDR3: TGTGCCAGCAGTTTCAGGGACAGGAAAAATTCACCCCTCCACTTT. This encodes CASSFRDRKNSPLHF.

With respect to this clone: Other DNA sequences of this sample code for an identical CDR3. V gene TRBV7-2 combines with J gene TRBJ1-4; D remains unclear. The germline V gene has CDR1 SGHTA and CDR2 FQGNSA. Trimming shortened V by 1 base and J by 5 bases, and 8 bases separated the two germline ends. The CDR3 extends over 14 amino acids. CDR3 sequence: CASSLVSGNEKLFF. CDR3 sequence (DNA): TGTGCCAGCAGCTTAGTCTCGGGGAATGAAAAACTGTTTTTT. The full variable domain, completed using reference TRBV7-2 and TRBJ1-4, is GAGVSQSPSNKVTEKGKDVELRCDPISGHTALYWYRQSLGQGLEFLIYFQGNSAPDKSGLPSDRFSAERTGGSVSTLTIQRTQQEDSAVYLCASSLVSGNEKLFFGSGTQLSVL.

The chain joins TRBV15 to TRBJ2-3; possible D gene TRBD2, 5 bases. The germline gives CDR1 LNHNV, CDR2 YYDKDF (reference sequence). This CDR3 is 16 amino acids long. V was cut by 3 bases and J by 2 bases, with 15 bases left in between. The DNA of the CDR3 is TGTGCCACCAGCAGCCCTCTAGCTAGGGACACAGATACGCAGTATTTT. This codes for CATSSPLARDTDTQYF.

This clone has a handful of counts. V gene TRBV29-1 combines with J gene TRBJ1-2; tentatively, D is TRBD1 (5 bases). Trimming took 6 bases from V and 4 from J, leaving 12 bases between them. Germline CDR1 reads SQVTM; CDR2 reads ANQGSEA. The CDR3 runs to 12 residues. The DNA of the CDR3 is TGCAGCGTGATCATGGGGGGCTATGGCTACACCTTC. Protein: CSVIMGGYGYTF.

This chain uses TRBV19 with TRBJ2-3, with 11 bases aligning to TRBD2. Germline CDR1 LNHDA, CDR2 SQIVND (reference sequence). The CDR3 loop spans 15 amino acids. V trimming: 4 bases; J trimming: 5 bases; junction bases outside the gene matches: 5. CDR3 in DNA: TGTGCCAGTAGTAAAACTAGCGGGGGAGGAGATACGCAGTATTTT. Amino acid sequence: CASSKTSGGGDTQYF.